The 5 T cell receptor beta chains listed next were all sequenced from one sample in a study of post-analysis software for immune sequencing data. cDNA libraries of TCR beta carried unique molecular identifiers. TCRdb reprocessed the PCR reads with MiXCR, giving one entry per CDR3 protein. The sample lists about 460,000 distinct CDR3 sequences, roughly 45% seen once, with about 12% in the top ten. General study points: Patients had higher frequencies than controls of a handful of TRBV segments, including TRBV5-6, TRBV5-1 and TRBV20-1.

For these receptors, no antigen is known. The material sequenced was blood. Source of these receptors: a girl under 18 with multiple sclerosis.

This clonotype was observed a handful of times. The chain recombines TRBV5-1 with TRBJ2-3; D perhaps matches TRBD1 (6 bases). Germline V gene sequence: CDR1 SGHRS, CDR2 YFSETQ. Between the trimmed V and J ends, which lost 4 bases and 1 base, there was a span of 10 bases. The CDR3 is made up of 14 amino acids. The chain's CDR3 is CASSADRRTDTQYF. The CDR3, as DNA: TGCGCCAGCAGCGCCGACAGGCGCACAGATACGCAGTATTTT.

Concerning this clonotype itself: The germline gene is not matched at one end of the junction; a read error may be the cause. The chain joins TRBV2 to TRBJ2-6; 10 positions agree with TRBD1. This CDR3 has 17 amino acids. The V gene's germline CDR1 is SNHLY and CDR2 FYNNEI. CDR3 in DNA: TGTGCCAGCAGTCGACAGGGGGCTCTATCTGGGGCCAACGTCCGGACTTTC. As protein: CASSRQGALSGANVRTF.

The chain combines TRBV15 with TRBJ2-1, with TRBD2 matching 11 bases. Germline V lookup: CDR1 LNHNV, CDR2 YYDKDF (reference sequence). J lost 8 bases, V lost 0 bases, and 6 bases had no gene match. The CDR3 loop spans 16 amino acids. CDR3 sequence reads: CATSRELAGGGDEQFF. The CDR3 nucleotides read TGTGCCACCAGCAGAGAGCTAGCGGGAGGTGGGGATGAGCAGTTCTTC.

In this sample, this clonotype turned up a few times. The chain has TRBV20-1 and TRBJ2-3, with D hard to call. This CDR3 region has 14 residues. Germline V gives CDR1 DFQATT, CDR2 SNEGSKA (reference sequence). The V end was cut by 2 bases, the J end by 5 bases, with 14 bases between. CDR3 loop: CSARWANVLDTQYF. The CDR3 DNA sequence: TGCAGTGCTAGATGGGCGAACGTCCTAGATACGCAGTATTTT.

The chain employs TRBV20-1 and TRBJ2-1; D uncertain. The CDR3 loop spans 18 amino acids. Germline V CDR1 and CDR2: DFQATT, SNEGSKA (reference sequence). V gave up 6 bases and J gave up 0 bases, with 24 bases separating them. CDR3 amino acids: CSALIGIVKGSSYNEQFF. The CDR3 DNA sequence: TGCAGTGCCCTAATAGGGATCGTTAAGGGAAGCTCCTACAATGAGCAGTTCTTC.